Presented here are 25 T cell receptor beta chains from one specimen sequenced in a study of radiotherapy plus CTLA-4 blockade in lung cancer. Repertoires were generated with immunoSEQ multiplex PCR, while TCRdb's copy carries only in-frame clones and drops some. This table has about 110,000 clones, roughly 77% appearing once. The source material was peripheral blood, sampled from a patient treated with radiotherapy plus ipilimumab. The origin of the receptors is a human donor with non-small cell lung cancer that progressed on radiotherapy plus ipilimumab. Some clones in this sample may be carry-over from other donors' samples.

This chain joins TRBV28 and TRBJ1-5; maybe TRBD1 (6 bases). The CDR3 consists of 16 residues. Germline V gene lookup returns CDR1 MDHEN and CDR2 SYDVKM. V was cut by 3 bases and J by 3 bases, with 15 bases left in between. The CDR3 loop is CASSLGDRLLNQPQHF. The DNA of the CDR3 is TGTGCCAGCAGTTTGGGTGACAGGCTTCTCAATCAGCCCCAGCATTTT.

The CDR3 sequence is CASSFSGGPHHYEQYF. DNA for the CDR3: TGTGCCAGCAGTTTCAGCGGGGGCCCGCACCACTACGAGCAGTACTTC. This chain links TRBV28 with TRBJ2-7, with TRBD2 identical over 8 bases. CDR1 MDHEN and CDR2 SYDVKM come from the germline V gene. This CDR3 is built from 16 residues. V lost 3 bases to trimming and J lost 3 bases; unmatched junction nucleotides: 10. The full variable domain, its missing parts supplied by reference TRBV28 and TRBJ2-7, is DVKVTQSSRYLVKRTGEKVFLECVQDMDHENMFWYRQDPGLGLRLIYFSYDVKMKEKGDIPEGYSVSREKKERFSLILESASTNQTSMYLCASSFSGGPHHYEQYFGPGTRLTVT.

This clone was observed once. The chain recombines TRBV9 with TRBJ2-2; 7 bases map to TRBD2. V lost 7 bases and J lost 5; bases outside the gene matches: 11. The CDR3 contains 15 residues. Per germline, CDR1 SGDLS and CDR2 YYNGEE. The chain's CDR3 is CASPPGGLGTGELFF. The CDR3 region has the DNA TGTGCCAGCCCCCCGGGGGGACTTGGTACCGGGGAGCTGTTTTTT.

This clone was picked up a small number of times. The rearrangement joins TRBV10-3 to TRBJ2-5; D call uncertain. Judging by the DNA end, TRBJ2-7 fits better; the J call may be wrong. CDR3 length: 16 residues. Looked up from germline, CDR1 is ENHRY and CDR2 is SYGVKD. The chain's CDR3 is CAISEGPKRSPDEQYF. The CDR3 nucleotides are TGTGCCATCAGTGAGGGGCCGAAACGGTCCCCTGACGAGCAGTACTTC.

This clone was counted a single time. The chain couples TRBV7-6 to TRBJ1-2; the D gene is possibly TRBD1 (6 bases). There are 14 residues in the CDR3. Germline V gives CDR1 SGHVS, CDR2 FNYEAQ. V lost 5 bases and J 8 bases, leaving 18 bases between the germline ends. CDR3 DNA sequence: TGTGCCAGCAGCCCCACGGGGGGGGCTAGAGGCTACACCTTC. It translates to CASSPTGGARGYTF.

The chain recombines TRBV4-3 with TRBJ1-2; no definite D call. V was cut by 6 bases and J by 4 bases, with 6 bases left in between. This CDR3 spans 11 amino acids. CDR1 and CDR2 (germline): LGHNA, YSLEER. CDR3 amino acids: CASRGPYGYTF. The CDR3 DNA reads as TGCGCCAGCAGGGGCCCCTATGGCTACACCTTC.

This sequence joins TRBV18 and TRBJ2-6; D remains ambiguous. The CDR3 covers 17 residues. Germline CDR1 is KGHSH and CDR2 is LQKENI. The V end was cut by 4 bases, the J end by 3 bases, with 16 bases between. CDR3 in amino acids: CASSLRFGSSGANVLTF. CDR3 in DNA: TGTGCCAGCTCACTTCGCTTTGGGTCGAGTGGGGCCAACGTCCTGACTTTC.

In this sample, this clone turned up once. The rearrangement links TRBV5-6 to TRBJ1-4, with D possibly TRBD1 on 5 matching bases. Germline V lookup: CDR1 SGHDT, CDR2 YYEEEE. Trimming took 4 bases from V and 8 from J, leaving 18 bases between them. CDR3 length equals 15 residues. The CDR3, as DNA: TGTGCCAGCAGCCTACCCGGCCGGGGCGGGGAAAAACTGTTTTTT. This sequence encodes CASSLPGRGGEKLFF.

The chain joins TRBV7-2 to TRBJ1-1; D is undetermined. Deletions cut 4 bases from V and 0 bases from J, with 6 bases between. CDR1 and CDR2 from the germline V gene are SGHTA and FQGNSA. The CDR3 has 13 amino acids. CDR3 residues: CASSYKMNTEAFF. The CDR3 DNA follows: TGTGCCAGCAGCTATAAAATGAACACTGAAGCTTTCTTT.

V is TRBV19 and J is TRBJ2-7; a weak D match, TRBD1 (6 bases). The germline CDR1 and CDR2 sequences are LNHDA and SQIVND (reference sequence). This CDR3 comprises 13 residues. Trimming took 6 bases from V and 5 from J, leaving 14 bases between them. CDR3 residues: CASRSQQGDEQYF. The CDR3, as DNA: TGTGCCAGTAGAAGTCAACAGGGCGACGAGCAGTACTTC.

This clone was seen a few times. Written as DNA, the CDR3 is TGTGCCAGCAGCAGGGACAGCAGCACAGATACGCAGTATTTT. The encoded protein is CASSRDSSTDTQYF. This chain joins TRBV7-6 and TRBJ2-3, with 7 bases lining up with TRBD1. The CDR3 contains 14 residues. The germline V gene encodes CDR1 SGHVS and CDR2 FNYEAQ. V shed 5 bases, J shed 0 bases, and the junction held 2 bases outside the gene matches.

The CDR3 DNA follows: TGTGCCAGCAGTGACTGGGGACAGGGATCAGATACGCAGTATTTT. Amino acid sequence: CASSDWGQGSDTQYF. V and J are TRBV6-4 and TRBJ2-3, with 9 bases fitting TRBD1. The V gene end was trimmed by 1 base and the J gene end by 4 bases; junction bases not matched to a gene: 3. The CDR3 spans 15 residues. The germline V gene has CDR1 MRHNA and CDR2 SNTAGT.

V usage is TRBV5-6 and J usage is TRBJ1-1, with TRBD1 as a possible D gene (6 bases). Germline V gene lookup returns CDR1 SGHDT and CDR2 YYEEEE. V lost 4 bases to trimming and J lost 4 bases, with 23 bases between them. The CDR3 runs 17 residues. The DNA for the CDR3 is TGTGCCAGCAGCGGTTACTCGGGGGGGCGCATTGGCACTGAAGCTTTCTTT. Protein product: CASSGYSGGRIGTEAFF.

V and J are TRBV5-4 and TRBJ2-5, with D unclear. This CDR3 spans 13 amino acids. From germline, CDR1 is SGHNT and CDR2 YYREEE (reference sequence). Deletions cut 2 bases from V and 3 bases from J, with 8 bases between. The CDR3 DNA reads TGTGCCAGCAGCTTAGCAGGCAAAGAGACCCAGTACTTC. Its protein is CASSLAGKETQYF.

This clone has just one count. V gene TRBV11-2 combines with J gene TRBJ2-1, with 9 bases fitting TRBD2. Trimming at V came to 6 bases and at J to 8 bases, leaving 14 bases not matched to a gene. The germline CDR1 and CDR2 sequences are SGHAT and FQNNGV. The CDR3 extends over 16 amino acids. CDR3 amino acids: CASSKALAGRRDEQFF. CDR3 sequence (DNA): TGTGCCAGCAGTAAGGCCCTAGCGGGGCGTAGGGATGAGCAGTTCTTC.

The chain employs TRBV5-6 and TRBJ1-2, with D maybe TRBD1 (5 bases). The germline CDR1 and CDR2 sequences are SGHDT and YYEEEE. The CDR3 extends over 14 amino acids. The V end was cut by 5 bases, the J end by 5 bases, with 16 bases between. In nucleotides, the CDR3 is TGTGCCAGCAGAGTGGATAGGGGTTTGTATGGCTACACCTTC. It translates to CASRVDRGLYGYTF. The complete variable domain, with remaining parts taken from reference TRBV5-6 and TRBJ1-2, reads DAGVTQSPTHLIKTRGQQVTLRCSPKSGHDTVSWYQQALGQGPQFIFQYYEEEERQRGNFPDRFSGHQFPNYSSELNVNALLLGDSALYLCASRVDRGLYGYTFGSGTRLTVV.

This clone was detected a few times. The same CDR3 can be traced to other DNA sequences in this sample. The CDR3: CASSLTGANLYNEQFF. CDR3 bases: TGTGCCAGCAGCTTGACCGGCGCTAATCTTTACAATGAGCAGTTCTTC. The chain recombines TRBV5-6 with TRBJ2-1, with D hard to call. Per the germline V gene, CDR1 is SGHDT and CDR2 is YYEEEE. Trimming left V 1 base short and J 4 bases short, with 15 bases between. This CDR3 is 16 amino acids long.

The chain uses TRBV27 and TRBJ1-1; 7 nucleotides match TRBD1. CDR3 size: 14 residues. V was pared by 3 bases and J by 4 bases, with 5 bases of the junction left unmatched. CDR1 is MNHEY and CDR2 is SMNVEV in the germline V gene (reference sequence). This CDR3 reads CASSLTGLITEAFF. DNA for the CDR3: TGTGCCAGCAGTTTGACAGGGCTGATCACTGAAGCTTTCTTT.

The chain couples TRBV5-1 to TRBJ1-2, with 9 bases matching TRBD1. J was trimmed by 6 bases and V by 0 bases; bases with no gene match: 9. This CDR3 is built from 16 residues. Per the germline V gene, CDR1 is SGHRS and CDR2 is YFSETQ. The CDR3 DNA reads as TGCGCCAGCAGCTTGGTTGCAGGACAGGGGATTAATGGCTACACCTTC. Its translation: CASSLVAGQGINGYTF.

The chain uses TRBV2 and TRBJ2-2; D unresolved. V lost 5 bases and J lost 5, with 6 bases in between. CDR3 size: 12 residues. Germline CDR1 SNHLY, CDR2 FYNNEI. The CDR3 DNA reads as TGTGCCAGCAGTAGGGATACCGGGGAGCTGTTTTTT. It yields the protein CASSRDTGELFF.

This sequence joins TRBV23-1 and TRBJ1-5; unclear D gene. TRBV23-1 counts as an open reading frame of uncertain function. The CDR3 loop spans 15 amino acids. Deletions cut 2 bases from V and 3 bases from J, with 11 bases between. The CDR3 protein is CASSQGRAPNQPQHF. The CDR3 coding sequence is TGCGCCAGCAGTCAAGGGAGGGCCCCCAATCAGCCCCAGCATTTT.

This clone was observed a few times. The V and J genes are TRBV6-1 and TRBJ1-6, with 8 bases identical to TRBD1. After removal of 6 bases from V and 5 bases from J, the junction contained 6 bases not matched to a gene. The germline CDR1 and CDR2 sequences are MNHNS and SASEGT. The CDR3 covers 15 residues. For the CDR3, the DNA is TGTGCCAGCAGGCAACCGACAGGGGATAATTCACCCCTCCACTTT. It codes for CASRQPTGDNSPLHF.

The chain is built from TRBV7-9 and TRBJ2-3; TRBD1 agrees at 7 bases. V lost 3 bases to trimming and J lost 1 base; unmatched junction nucleotides: 4. CDR1 is SEHNR, CDR2 FQNEAQ, per germline (reference sequence). The CDR3 runs to 15 residues. This CDR3 reads CASSFIGTGTDTQYF. Written as DNA, the CDR3 is TGTGCCAGCAGCTTTATAGGGACAGGCACAGATACGCAGTATTTT. The entire variable domain, with the rest obtained from reference TRBV7-9 and TRBJ2-3, is as follows: DTGVSQNPRHKITKRGQNVTFRCDPISEHNRLYWYRQTLGQGPEFLTYFQNEAQLEKSRLLSDRFSAERPKGSFSTLEIQRTEQGDSAMYLCASSFIGTGTDTQYFGPGTRLTVL.

The chain employs TRBV30 and TRBJ2-7, with D tentatively TRBD1 or TRBD2 (5 bases each). Trimming left V 4 bases short and J 3 bases short, with 16 bases between. Germline loops: CDR1 GTSNPN, CDR2 SVGIG (reference sequence). The CDR3 is made up of 14 amino acids. The CDR3 is CAWNLGDLSYEQYF. CDR3 coding DNA: TGTGCCTGGAATTTGGGGGACCTTAGCTACGAGCAGTACTTC.

For the CDR3, the DNA is TGCGCCAGCAGCCAAGGTCCATACGAGCAGTACTTC. It specifies CASSQGPYEQYF. The V gene is TRBV4-1, the J gene TRBJ2-5; D unclear. The J call may be mistaken, given a closer DNA end match to TRBJ2-7. There are 12 residues in the CDR3. The germline V gene has CDR1 MGHRA and CDR2 YSYEKL.